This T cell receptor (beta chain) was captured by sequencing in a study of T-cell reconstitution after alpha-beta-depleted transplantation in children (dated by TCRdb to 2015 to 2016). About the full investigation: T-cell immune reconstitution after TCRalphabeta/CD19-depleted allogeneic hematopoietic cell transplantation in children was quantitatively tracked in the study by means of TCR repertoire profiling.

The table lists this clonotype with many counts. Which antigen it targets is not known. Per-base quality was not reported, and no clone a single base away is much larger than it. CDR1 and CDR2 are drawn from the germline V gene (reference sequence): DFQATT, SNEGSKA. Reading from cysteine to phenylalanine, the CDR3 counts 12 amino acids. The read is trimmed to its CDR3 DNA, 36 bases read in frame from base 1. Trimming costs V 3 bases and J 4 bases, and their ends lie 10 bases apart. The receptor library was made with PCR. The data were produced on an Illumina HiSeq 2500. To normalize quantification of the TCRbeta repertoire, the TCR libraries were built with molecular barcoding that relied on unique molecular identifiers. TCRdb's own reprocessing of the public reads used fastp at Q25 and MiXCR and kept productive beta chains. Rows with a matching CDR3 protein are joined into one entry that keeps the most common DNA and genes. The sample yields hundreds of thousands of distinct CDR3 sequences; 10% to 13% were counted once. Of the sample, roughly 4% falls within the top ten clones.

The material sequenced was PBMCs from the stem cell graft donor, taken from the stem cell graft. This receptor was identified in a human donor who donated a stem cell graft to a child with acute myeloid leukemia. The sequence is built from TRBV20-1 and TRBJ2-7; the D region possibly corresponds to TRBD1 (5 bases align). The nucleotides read TGCAGTGCTAGGCTGACAGCTTACGAGCAGTACTTC. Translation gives CSARLTAYEQYF.